The clone carrying this T cell receptor beta chain was counted ten times or more. Its target is unknown. Between the trimmed V and J ends, which lost 4 bases and 6 bases, there was a span of 11 bases. The CDR3 contains 13 residues. Per the germline V gene, CDR1 is SGHTA and CDR2 is FQGTGA. The data belong to a study of tumor-infiltrating lymphocytes in primary liver carcinoma. As for the study in general: Ages ranged from 30 to 69, with HCC or mixed HCC-cholangiocarcinoma.

Starting from approximately 470 ng of total RNA, TCR beta cDNA was produced with a primer in the constant region. Three nested multiplex PCR rounds, a slightly modified ARM-PCR, produced the libraries for TCR beta. Each of the first two PCR rounds ran nine to ten cycles with TRBV1-TRBV30 forward and C-beta reverse primers. TCRdb called the multiplex PCR reads again in MiXCR, with one record for every CDR3 protein. The data contain about 37,000 distinct CDR3 sequences, roughly 73% of them seen just once; the ten biggest clones take up 37%. Co-extraction of both nucleic acids (RNA and DNA) used about 17-31 mg of unsorted bulk tissue. Study results and limitations: Tumor region pairs shared more overlap than did tumor-adjacent and tumor-blood pairs. Blood fell significantly below tumors in its top-250-clone fraction (p = 0.039).

Sequenced input: tumor-adjacent normal liver tissue. The chain couples TRBV7-3 to TRBJ2-3; weak D call: TRBD2 (5 bases). This sequence was found in a man aged 35 to 55 with primary liver carcinoma and hepatitis B virus infection. This CDR3 is CASSYGGVDTQYF. CDR3 DNA: TGTGCCAGCAGCTACGGAGGTGTCGATACGCAGTATTTT.